The next 20 T cell receptor beta chains were all read from a single sample in a study of response to subunit inactivated influenza vaccine. MiXCR was run by TCRdb on the RT-PCR reads, yielding one entry per CDR3 protein. The top ten clones hold roughly 10% of a sample with around 790,000 distinct CDR3 sequences, 21% of them seen once. The sequencing used PBMCs from blood, collected 5 days after vaccination. The receptor source for this set is a man aged 50-59 years who received an inactivated influenza vaccine.

This clonotype was seen ten or more times. The chain joins TRBV9 to TRBJ2-3, with D tentatively TRBD1 or TRBD2 (5 bases each). The CDR3 sequence is 15 residues long. V was clipped by 3 bases and J by 1 base, with 12 bases between them. Germline CDR1 SGDLS, CDR2 YYNGEE. The CDR3 sequence: CASSAGPGGTDTQYF. CDR3 nucleotides: TGTGCCAGCAGCGCGGGACCCGGCGGCACAGATACGCAGTATTTT.

The J gene is TRBJ2-7, the V gene TRBV6-2 or TRBV6-3; a possible D gene is TRBD1 (5 bases). The CDR3 runs to 14 residues. Germline CDR1 and CDR2: MNHEY and SVGEGT. Between the trimmed V and J ends, which lost 2 bases and 5 bases, there was a span of 13 bases. As DNA, the CDR3 is TGTGCCAGCAGTTACCGCAGGGCCAAGAACGAGCAGTACTTC. Protein: CASSYRRAKNEQYF.

This clonotype was observed once. The CDR3 is CASSQIYGDSPLHF. CDR3 DNA sequence: TGTGCCAGCAGCCAAATATATGGGGATTCACCCCTCCACTTT. V usage is TRBV3-1 and J usage is TRBJ1-6; unclear D gene. Trimming pared 2 bases from V and 8 bases from J, leaving 10 bases between. There are 14 residues in the CDR3. Germline V gene lookup returns CDR1 LGHDT and CDR2 YNNKEL (reference sequence).

The chain is built from TRBV5-1 and TRBJ2-2, with D perhaps TRBD2 (5 bases). Germline V gives CDR1 SGHRS, CDR2 YFSETQ. V was clipped by 0 bases and J by 5 bases, with 17 bases between them. The CDR3 is made up of 17 amino acids. The CDR3 sequence is CASSLAIQSKRTGELFF. DNA of the CDR3: TGCGCCAGCAGCTTGGCCATACAGTCAAAGCGGACCGGGGAGCTGTTTTTT. The full variable domain, its missing parts supplied by reference TRBV5-1 and TRBJ2-2, is KAGVTQTPRYLIKTRGQQVTLSCSPISGHRSVSWYQQTPGQGLQFLFEYFSETQRNKGNFPGRFSGRQFSNSRSEMNVSTLELGDSALYLCASSLAIQSKRTGELFFGEGSRLTVL.

This clonotype was seen a few times. V is TRBV20-1 and J is TRBJ2-7; possible D gene TRBD1, 6 bases. There are 15 residues in the CDR3. Germline V gives CDR1 DFQATT, CDR2 SNEGSKA (reference sequence). V dropped 4 bases and J dropped 0 bases, with 16 bases sitting between them. The DNA for the CDR3 is TGCAGTGCTAAGGATCCCAGGGGCAGCTCCTACGAGCAGTACTTC. Encoded protein: CSAKDPRGSSYEQYF.

The chain is built from TRBV7-9 and TRBJ2-6, with 9 positions matching TRBD1. V lost 1 base, J lost 3 bases, and 4 bases stayed unmatched. This CDR3 has 17 residues. Germline-derived CDR1 and CDR2 are SEHNR and FQNEAQ (reference sequence). The CDR3 sequence: CASSLVGQGFGANVLTF. DNA of the CDR3: TGTGCCAGCAGCTTAGTAGGACAGGGGTTTGGGGCCAACGTCCTGACTTTC.

The chain uses TRBV20-1 and TRBJ2-7, with 11 bases identical to TRBD2. From germline, CDR1 is DFQATT and CDR2 SNEGSKA (reference sequence). This CDR3 contains 15 residues. The ends lost 3 bases at V and 4 bases at J; junction bases unmatched: 8. CDR3 residues: CSASVTSGSRYEQYF. The CDR3 coding sequence is TGCAGTGCTAGCGTAACTAGCGGGAGTCGTTACGAGCAGTACTTC.

The chain has TRBV7-9 and TRBJ1-3, with 9 positions matching TRBD1. Germline values: CDR1 SEHNR, CDR2 FQNEAQ (reference sequence). This CDR3 has 14 amino acids. Trimming cost V 6 bases and J 5 bases; bases outside gene matches: 5. The CDR3 bases are TGTGCCAGCAGAAGCGGGACAGGGAGAAACACCATATATTTT. Encoded protein: CASRSGTGRNTIYF.

This clonotype has just a few counts. The rearrangement joins TRBV6-2 or TRBV6-3 to TRBJ2-5; 8 bases align to TRBD1. V gave up 4 bases and J gave up 0 bases; unmatched junction bases: 4. This CDR3 comprises 15 residues. Germline CDR1 MNHEY, CDR2 SVGEGT. The CDR3 reads CASSFRDRYQETQYF. The DNA of the CDR3 is TGTGCCAGCAGTTTCCGGGACAGGTACCAAGAGACCCAGTACTTC.

This clonotype was detected only a few times. V is TRBV4-2 and J is TRBJ2-3; 12 nucleotides agree with TRBD2. V lost 0 bases, J lost 7 bases, and 8 bases stayed unmatched. CDR1 and CDR2 (germline): LGHNA, YNFKEQ. CDR3 length: 17 amino acids. Written as DNA, the CDR3 is TGTGCCAGCAGCCAAGATCCCGGGACTAGCGGGCTAAATACGCAGTATTTT. Amino acid sequence: CASSQDPGTSGLNTQYF.

The rearrangement uses TRBV10-3 and TRBJ2-7, with 10 nucleotides matching TRBD2. The CDR3 consists of 14 residues. The J segment lost 6 bases and the V segment lost 11 bases, leaving 13 bases of the junction unmatched. The germline gives CDR1 ENHRY, CDR2 SYGVKD. The CDR3 is CASTKASGSGEQYF. The CDR3 nucleotides read TGTGCCTCAACCAAGGCTAGCGGGAGCGGCGAGCAGTACTTC.

This clonotype was observed a few times. This rearrangement joins TRBV20-1 to TRBJ2-1, with 11 positions matching TRBD2. The CDR3 runs 15 residues. Germline trimming cut 8 bases from V and 6 bases from J; bases unmatched to any gene: 12. Germline values: CDR1 DFQATT, CDR2 SNEGSKA (reference sequence). The CDR3 DNA follows: TGCAGTCTACCTTTACGGACTAGCGGGCTCAATGAGCAGTTCTTC. This codes for CSLPLRTSGLNEQFF.

There are a few counts of this clonotype. The chain is built from TRBV11-2 and TRBJ2-7, with D maybe TRBD2 (6 bases). The germline V gene encodes CDR1 SGHAT and CDR2 FQNNGV. The CDR3 consists of 18 residues. The V gene lost 5 bases and the J gene lost 1 base, with 24 bases spanning the gap. CDR3 in amino acids: CASSPLRGGTARSYEQYF. The CDR3 DNA follows: TGTGCCAGCAGCCCGCTGAGAGGCGGGACGGCTCGTTCCTACGAGCAGTACTTC.

This clonotype was counted between two and nine times. This rearrangement joins TRBV10-3 to TRBJ2-1; 7 bases line up with TRBD2. CDR1 ENHRY and CDR2 SYGVKD come from the germline V gene. The V segment lost 2 bases and the J segment 6 bases; nucleotides outside the gene matches: 7. This CDR3 comprises 15 residues. CDR3: CAISEGGGARNEQFF. The DNA of the CDR3 is TGTGCCATCAGTGAGGGCGGGGGAGCGCGCAATGAGCAGTTCTTC.

This sequence joins TRBV3-1 and TRBJ2-1; a possible D gene is TRBD2 (5 bases). Germline CDR1 LGHDT, CDR2 YNNKEL (reference sequence). CDR3 length equals 16 residues. V was trimmed by 0 bases and J by 7 bases, leaving 16 bases between them. CDR3 sequence reads: CASSQDERVLRNEQFF. CDR3 DNA sequence: TGTGCCAGCAGCCAAGATGAGAGGGTGCTCCGGAATGAGCAGTTCTTC.

Notes on this clonotype: At one of its ends the junction is not consistent with the germline gene, which may arise from a read error. The genes are TRBV29-1 and TRBJ2-7; the match to TRBD1 covers 10 bases. CDR1 and CDR2 (germline): SQVTM, ANQGSEA. This CDR3 contains 14 residues. CDR3 DNA sequence: TGCAGCGTTAAAGACAGGGGGCCGTCGGACGAGCAGTACTTC. This translates into CSVKDRGPSDEQYF.

The V call is TRBV6-2 or TRBV6-3, the J call TRBJ2-3; either TRBD1 or TRBD2 may fit D (6 bases each). Trimming took 0 bases from V and 5 from J, leaving 9 bases between them. Per germline, CDR1 MNHEY and CDR2 SVGEGT. This CDR3 spans 14 amino acids. CDR3 sequence reads: CASSYSGGEDTQYF. The CDR3 coding sequence is TGTGCCAGCAGTTACTCGGGGGGCGAAGATACGCAGTATTTT.

The CDR3, as DNA: TGCGCCAGCAGCCAAGTTCCCAGGGGGCGGACGGAAAAACTGTTTTTT. It is translated as CASSQVPRGRTEKLFF. The genes are TRBV4-3 and TRBJ1-4; 8 positions match TRBD1. The CDR3 contains 16 residues. V gave up 1 base and J gave up 8 bases; unmatched junction bases: 9. CDR1 is LGHNA, CDR2 YSLEER, per germline.

This clonotype was counted a few times. The chain employs TRBV29-1 and TRBJ2-5, with TRBD2 matching 14 bases. Germline V gene lookup returns CDR1 SQVTM and CDR2 ANQGSEA. The CDR3 consists of 16 residues. The junction had 9 bases not matched to a gene; V was cut back by 5 bases and J by 4 bases. The CDR3 nucleotides read TGCAGCGTTCCTCCGACTAGCGGGGGGGCTGGAGAGACCCAGTACTTC. Translating it yields CSVPPTSGGAGETQYF.

This clonotype was seen more than once but under ten times. The chain links TRBV5-1 to TRBJ2-1, with 9 bases fitting TRBD1. J was trimmed by 7 bases and V by 0 bases; bases with no gene match: 5. Germline-derived CDR1 and CDR2 are SGHRS and YFSETQ. CDR3 length: 15 amino acids. Written as DNA, the CDR3 is TGCGCCAGCAGCTTGGCCGGGACAGGGTTTAATGAGCAGTTCTTC. Residues: CASSLAGTGFNEQFF.